A single sample is the source of the 9 T cell receptor beta chains below, sequenced in a study of radiotherapy plus CTLA-4 blockade in lung cancer. The method was immunoSEQ multiplex PCR; TCRdb's version includes in-frame clones alone and lacks a portion of them. The sample shows roughly 100,000 clones, more than 70% of them seen only once. The sequenced sample was peripheral blood, obtained from a patient treated with radiotherapy plus ipilimumab. These receptors were collected from a human donor with non-small cell lung cancer that progressed on radiotherapy plus ipilimumab. Some clones in this sample may be carry-over from other donors' samples.

The chain employs TRBV6-1 and TRBJ1-6; a possible D gene is TRBD1 (6 bases). The CDR3 contains 15 residues. CDR1 is MNHNS, CDR2 SASEGT, per germline. Trimming took off 8 bases at V and 10 bases at J, with 21 bases between the two ends. In DNA form, the CDR3 reads TGTGCCAGCGGGGGGGGTCAGGACAGTGTATCACCCCTCCACTTT. Its translation: CASGGGQDSVSPLHF.

The CDR3 DNA follows: TGCGCCAGCAGCCAAGTTGCCACCGGACAGAACTATGGCTACACCTTC. Its protein is CASSQVATGQNYGYTF. The chain joins TRBV4-1 to TRBJ1-2; TRBD1 is a possible D gene (6 bases). The germline V and J ends were trimmed by 1 base and 2 bases, with 14 bases remaining between them. Germline V gene sequence: CDR1 MGHRA, CDR2 YSYEKL. This CDR3 has 16 residues.

The rearrangement uses TRBV14 and TRBJ2-2; tentatively, D is TRBD1 (6 bases). Per germline, CDR1 SGHDN and CDR2 FVKESK. The CDR3 extends over 13 amino acids. V was pared by 3 bases and J by 7 bases, with 9 bases between. The DNA of the CDR3 is TGTGCCAGCAGCCAGACAGGAGGCGGGGAGCTGTTTTTT. As protein: CASSQTGGGELFF.

V usage is TRBV18 and J usage is TRBJ2-7; weak D call: TRBD2 (6 bases). CDR3 size: 14 residues. CDR1 KGHSH and CDR2 LQKENI come from the germline V gene. V lost 4 bases and J lost 2, with 12 bases in between. The CDR3 spells CASSLGGAPYEQYF. CDR3 nucleotide sequence: TGTGCCAGCTCACTGGGGGGTGCCCCCTACGAGCAGTACTTC.

As concerns this clone: Mismatch with germline at one junction end may stem from a read error. The rearrangement links TRBV29-1 to TRBJ2-1, with D perhaps assigned TRBD1 or TRBD2 (6 bases each). The CDR3 covers 13 residues. Germline lookup yields CDR1 SQVTM and CDR2 ANQGSEA. In nucleotides, the CDR3 is TGCAGCGTCGAAGGGGGGCCTGGTGGTGAGCAGTTCTTC. This codes for CSVEGGPGGEQFF.

The V call is TRBV6-5, the J call TRBJ2-5; D is undetermined. V was cut by 0 bases and J by 0 bases, with 8 bases left in between. The CDR3 length is 15 residues. Germline assignment: CDR1 MNHEY and CDR2 SVGAGI. The CDR3 nucleotides are TGTGCCAGCAGTTACTCGACTTCGTACCAAGAGACCCAGTACTTC. Translated: CASSYSTSYQETQYF.

The gene calls are TRBV5-4 and TRBJ1-3; maybe TRBD1 (6 bases). The germline V and J ends were trimmed by 4 bases and 8 bases, with 19 bases remaining between them. CDR1 is SGHNT and CDR2 is YYREEE in the germline V gene (reference sequence). CDR3 size: 15 residues. This CDR3 is CASSTTGTRGDTIYF. The DNA for the CDR3 is TGTGCCAGCAGCACGACCGGGACCAGGGGTGACACCATATATTTT.

The V and J genes are TRBV5-1 and TRBJ2-1, with 8 bases aligning to TRBD1. The length of the CDR3 is 14 residues. The germline V gene has CDR1 SGHRS and CDR2 YFSETQ. The ends lost 6 bases at V and 8 bases at J; junction bases unmatched: 10. In DNA, the CDR3 is TGCGCCAGCAAGGCGGGCAGGGGGCTCTATGAGCAGTTCTTC. Protein sequence: CASKAGRGLYEQFF.

The chain recombines TRBV7-3 with TRBJ2-2; D gene ambiguous. The germline CDR1 and CDR2 sequences are SGHTA and FQGTGA. The CDR3 loop spans 14 amino acids. V dropped 8 bases and J dropped 6 bases, with 16 bases sitting between them. The CDR3 protein is CASRHSLTSGELFF. The CDR3 bases are TGTGCCAGCCGGCACAGTCTAACATCCGGGGAGCTGTTTTTT.